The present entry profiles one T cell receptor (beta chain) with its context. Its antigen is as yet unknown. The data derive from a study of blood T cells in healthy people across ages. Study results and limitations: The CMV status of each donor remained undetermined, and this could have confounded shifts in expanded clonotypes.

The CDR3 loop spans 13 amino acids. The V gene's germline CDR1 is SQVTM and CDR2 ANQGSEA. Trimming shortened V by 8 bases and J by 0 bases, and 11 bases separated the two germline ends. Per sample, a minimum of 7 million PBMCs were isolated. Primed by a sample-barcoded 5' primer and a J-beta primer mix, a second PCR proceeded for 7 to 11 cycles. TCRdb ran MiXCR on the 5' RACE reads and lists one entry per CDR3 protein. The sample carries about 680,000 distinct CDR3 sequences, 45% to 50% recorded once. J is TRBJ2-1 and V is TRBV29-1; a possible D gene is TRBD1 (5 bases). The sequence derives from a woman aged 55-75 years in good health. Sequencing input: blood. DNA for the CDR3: TGCAGCACTGGTCAGGGCTCCTACAATGAGCAGTTCTTC. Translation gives CSTGQGSYNEQFF.